This TCR beta chain was sequenced during a study of lymphopenia after photon versus proton radiotherapy. V shed 8 bases and J 5 bases; nucleotides not matched to a gene: 9. The CDR3 is made up of 15 amino acids. Looked up from germline, CDR1 is MNHNS and CDR2 is SASEGT. As for this clone: Its specificity is not known.

The study, taken as a whole, reports: Better survival with proton therapy was suggested as possible, not demonstrated. After the lymphocyte nadir, photon-treated repertoires showed oligoclonal expansion, especially of CD8+ Temra cells. Photon-treated patients lost naive T cells and TCR diversity; proton-treated stayed stable.

Sequenced by immunoSEQ multiplex PCR; TCRdb stores in-frame clones only, minus some. The sample comprises about 39,000 clones, 92% of which are singletons, and approximately 14% rests with the top ten. The chain carries TRBV6-1 and TRBJ2-1; 10 positions agree with TRBD1. This clonotype was sampled from a man in his sixties with cholangiocarcinoma. Source: peripheral blood, taken from a patient treated with photon-based radiotherapy. CDR3 nucleotide sequence: TGTGCCAGCGTCTTGACAGGGGGCGCACACAATGAGCAGTTCTTC. Amino acids: CASVLTGGAHNEQFF.